This record covers a single T cell receptor beta chain. As yet, its antigen is unknown. The primer mix had 60 Vbeta and 13 Jbeta primers. Libraries were prepared by immunoSEQ multiplex PCR; TCRdb keeps only in-frame clonotypes and omits some of them. Among 180,000 or so clones listed, 60% to 85% were seen once. The sample comes from a study of cytomegalovirus exposure and HLA in healthy donors. Whole-study results and caveats: Some V segments, including TRBV6-2 and TRBV6-3, were excluded as indistinguishable.

Germline CDR1 SGHAT, CDR2 FQDESV (reference sequence). The CDR3 has 15 amino acids. Material for sequencing was PBMCs. The chain couples TRBV11-1 to TRBJ2-5; 9 positions match TRBD1. TRBJ2-7 explains the end of the DNA better; the J call may be wrong. The TCR originated in a female donor in good health and CMV-seronegative. As DNA, the CDR3 is TGTGCCAGCAGCCTATCGTCCGGGACAGGGTACGAGCAGTACTTC. Translating it yields CASSLSSGTGYEQYF.